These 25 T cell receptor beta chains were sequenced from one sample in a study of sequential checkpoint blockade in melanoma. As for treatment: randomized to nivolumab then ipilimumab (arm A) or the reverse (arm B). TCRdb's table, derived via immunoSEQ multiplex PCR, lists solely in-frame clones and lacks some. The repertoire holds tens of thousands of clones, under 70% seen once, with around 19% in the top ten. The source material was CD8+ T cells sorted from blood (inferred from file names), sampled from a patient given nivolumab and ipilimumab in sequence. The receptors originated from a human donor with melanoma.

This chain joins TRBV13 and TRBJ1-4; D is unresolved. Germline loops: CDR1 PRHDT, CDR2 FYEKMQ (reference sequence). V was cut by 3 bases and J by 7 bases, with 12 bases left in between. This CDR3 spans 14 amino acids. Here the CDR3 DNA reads TGTGCCAGCAGCTTTGGGGAGATCGGTGAAAAACTGTTTTTT. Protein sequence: CASSFGEIGEKLFF.

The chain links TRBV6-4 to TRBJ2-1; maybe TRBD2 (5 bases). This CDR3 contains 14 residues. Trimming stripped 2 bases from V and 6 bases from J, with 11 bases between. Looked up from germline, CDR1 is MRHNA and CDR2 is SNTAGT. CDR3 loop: CASSDEGGLNEQFF. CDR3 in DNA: TGTGCCAGCAGTGACGAGGGCGGCCTCAATGAGCAGTTCTTC.

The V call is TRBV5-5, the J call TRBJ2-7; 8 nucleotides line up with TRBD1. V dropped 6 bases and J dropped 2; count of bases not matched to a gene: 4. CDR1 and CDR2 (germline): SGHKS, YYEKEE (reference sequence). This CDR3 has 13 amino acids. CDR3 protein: CASKRDRTYEQYF. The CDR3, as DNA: TGTGCCAGCAAACGGGACAGGACCTACGAGCAGTACTTC. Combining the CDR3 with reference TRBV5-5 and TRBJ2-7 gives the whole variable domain DAGVTQSPTHLIKTRGQQVTLRCSPISGHKSVSWYQQVLGQGPQFIFQYYEKEERGRGNFPDRFSARQFPNYSSELNVNALLLGDSALYLCASKRDRTYEQYFGPGTRLTVT.

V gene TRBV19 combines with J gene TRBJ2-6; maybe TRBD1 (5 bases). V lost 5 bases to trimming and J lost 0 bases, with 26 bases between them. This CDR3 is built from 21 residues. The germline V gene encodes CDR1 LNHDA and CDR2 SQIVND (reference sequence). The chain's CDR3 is CASSPLRSNPQTASGANVLTF. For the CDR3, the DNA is TGTGCCAGTAGTCCTCTCCGATCTAACCCCCAGACAGCCTCTGGGGCCAACGTCCTGACTTTC.

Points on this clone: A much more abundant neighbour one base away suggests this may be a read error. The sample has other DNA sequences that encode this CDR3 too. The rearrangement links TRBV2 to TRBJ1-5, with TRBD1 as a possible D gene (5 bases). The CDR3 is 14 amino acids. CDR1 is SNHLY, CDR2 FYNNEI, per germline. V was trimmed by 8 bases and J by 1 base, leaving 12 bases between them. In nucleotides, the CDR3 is TGTGCCAGCTCTTCGCGGGACAGCAATCAGCCCCAGCATTTT. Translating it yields CASSSRDSNQPQHF.

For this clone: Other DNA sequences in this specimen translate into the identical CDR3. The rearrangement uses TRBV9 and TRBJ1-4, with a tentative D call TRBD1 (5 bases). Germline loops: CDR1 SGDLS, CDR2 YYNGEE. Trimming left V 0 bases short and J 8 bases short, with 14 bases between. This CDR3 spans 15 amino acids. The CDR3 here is CASSVGGTRGEKLFF. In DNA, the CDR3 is TGTGCCAGCAGCGTAGGTGGGACTAGAGGGGAAAAACTGTTTTTT.

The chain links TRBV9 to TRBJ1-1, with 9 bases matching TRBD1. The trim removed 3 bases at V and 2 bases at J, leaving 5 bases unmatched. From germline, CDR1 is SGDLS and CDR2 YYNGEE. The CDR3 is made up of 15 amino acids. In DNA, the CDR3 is TGTGCCAGCAGCGGAACAGGGGGCTCTAACACTGAAGCTTTCTTT. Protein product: CASSGTGGSNTEAFF.

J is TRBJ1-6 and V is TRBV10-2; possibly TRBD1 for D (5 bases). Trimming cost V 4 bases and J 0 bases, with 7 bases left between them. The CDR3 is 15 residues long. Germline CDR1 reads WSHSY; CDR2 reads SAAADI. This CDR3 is CASSAGGSYNSPLHF. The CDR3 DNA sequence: TGCGCCAGCAGTGCGGGGGGCTCCTATAATTCACCCCTCCACTTT.

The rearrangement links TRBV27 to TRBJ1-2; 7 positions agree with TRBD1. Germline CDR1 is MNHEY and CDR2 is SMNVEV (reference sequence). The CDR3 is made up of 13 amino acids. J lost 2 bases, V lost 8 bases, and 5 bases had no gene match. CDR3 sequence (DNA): TGTGCCAGCTCCCCACAGGGGAACTATGGCTACACCTTC. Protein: CASSPQGNYGYTF.

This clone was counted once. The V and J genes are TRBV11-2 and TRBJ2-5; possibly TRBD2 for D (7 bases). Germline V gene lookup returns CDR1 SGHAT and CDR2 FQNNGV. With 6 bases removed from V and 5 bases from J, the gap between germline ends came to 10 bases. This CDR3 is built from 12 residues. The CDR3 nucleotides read TGTGCCAGCAGGGGGGGGGCGGAGACCCAGTACTTC. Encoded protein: CASRGGAETQYF.

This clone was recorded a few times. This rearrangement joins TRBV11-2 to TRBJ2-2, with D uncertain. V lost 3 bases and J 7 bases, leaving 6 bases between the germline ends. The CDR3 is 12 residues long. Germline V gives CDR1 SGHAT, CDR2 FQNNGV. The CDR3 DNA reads TGTGCCAGCAGCTTTTCGGGCGGGGAGCTGTTTTTT. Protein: CASSFSGGELFF.

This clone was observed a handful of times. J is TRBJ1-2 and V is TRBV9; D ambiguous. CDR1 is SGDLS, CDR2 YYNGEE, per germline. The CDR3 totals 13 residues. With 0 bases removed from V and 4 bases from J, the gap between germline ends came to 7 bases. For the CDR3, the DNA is TGTGCCAGCAGCGTAGAGCTAGGCTATGGCTACACCTTC. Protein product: CASSVELGYGYTF.

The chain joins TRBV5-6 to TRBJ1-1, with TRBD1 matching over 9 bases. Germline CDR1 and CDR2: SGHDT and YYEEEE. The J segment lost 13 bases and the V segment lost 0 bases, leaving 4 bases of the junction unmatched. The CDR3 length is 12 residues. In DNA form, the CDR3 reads TGTGCCAGCAGCTTGGGGACAGGGGCCGATTTCTTT. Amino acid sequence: CASSLGTGADFF.

Here the CDR3 DNA reads TGTGCCAGCAGTTTATACAGGGGAGACACTGAAGCTTTCTTT. This encodes CASSLYRGDTEAFF. The J gene is TRBJ1-1, the V gene TRBV27; TRBD1 agrees at 7 bases. CDR1 is MNHEY and CDR2 is SMNVEV in the germline V gene (reference sequence). The CDR3 is 14 amino acids. V lost 1 base, J lost 3 bases, and 2 bases stayed unmatched.

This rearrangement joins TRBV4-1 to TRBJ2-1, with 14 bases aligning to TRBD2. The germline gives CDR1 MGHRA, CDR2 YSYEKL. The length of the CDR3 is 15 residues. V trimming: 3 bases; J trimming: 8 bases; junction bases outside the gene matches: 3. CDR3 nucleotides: TGCGCCAGCAGCCAGACTAGCGGGGGGGCCTATGAGCAGTTCTTC. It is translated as CASSQTSGGAYEQFF.

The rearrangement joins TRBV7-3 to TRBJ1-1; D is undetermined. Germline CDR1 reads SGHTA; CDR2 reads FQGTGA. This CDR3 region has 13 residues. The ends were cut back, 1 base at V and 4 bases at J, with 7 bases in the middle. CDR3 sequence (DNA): TGTGCCAGCAGCTTAATGGGCCTCACTGAAGCTTTCTTT. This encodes CASSLMGLTEAFF. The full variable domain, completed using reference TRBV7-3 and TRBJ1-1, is GAGVSQTPSNKVTEKGKYVELRCDPISGHTALYWYRQSLGQGPEFLIYFQGTGAADDSGLPNDRFFAVRPEGSVSTLKIQRTERGDSAVYLCASSLMGLTEAFFGQGTRLTVV.

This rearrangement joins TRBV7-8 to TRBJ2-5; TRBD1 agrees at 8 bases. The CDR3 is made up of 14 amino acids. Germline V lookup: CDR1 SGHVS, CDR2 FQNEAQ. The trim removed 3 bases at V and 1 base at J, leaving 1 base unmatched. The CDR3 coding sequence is TGTGCCAGCAGCTTGGGGACAGGCCAAGAGACCCAGTACTTC. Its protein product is CASSLGTGQETQYF.

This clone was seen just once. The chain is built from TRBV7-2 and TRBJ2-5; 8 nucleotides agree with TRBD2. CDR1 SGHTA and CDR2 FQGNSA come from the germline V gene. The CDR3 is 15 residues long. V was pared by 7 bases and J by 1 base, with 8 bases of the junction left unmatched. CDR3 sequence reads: CASNRGGGIQETQYF. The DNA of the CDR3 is TGTGCCAGCAACCGGGGGGGCGGGATCCAAGAGACCCAGTACTTC.

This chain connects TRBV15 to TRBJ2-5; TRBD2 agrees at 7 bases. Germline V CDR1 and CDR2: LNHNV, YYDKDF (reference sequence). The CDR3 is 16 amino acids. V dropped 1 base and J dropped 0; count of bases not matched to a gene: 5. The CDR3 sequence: CATSRVSGWDQETQYF. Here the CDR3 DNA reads TGTGCCACCAGCAGAGTTAGCGGGTGGGACCAAGAGACCCAGTACTTC. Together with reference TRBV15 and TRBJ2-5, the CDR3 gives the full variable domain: DAMVIQNPRYQVTQFGKPVTLSCSQTLNHNVMYWYQQKSSQAPKLLFHYYDKDFNNEADTPDNFQSRRPNTSFCFLDIRSPGLGDTAMYLCATSRVSGWDQETQYFGPGTRLLVL.

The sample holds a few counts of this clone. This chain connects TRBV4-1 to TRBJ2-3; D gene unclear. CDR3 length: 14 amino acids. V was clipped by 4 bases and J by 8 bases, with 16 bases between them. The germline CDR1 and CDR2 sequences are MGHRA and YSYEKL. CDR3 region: CASSPPRPTGTQYF. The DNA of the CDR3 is TGCGCCAGCAGCCCTCCACGCCCCACGGGTACGCAGTATTTT.

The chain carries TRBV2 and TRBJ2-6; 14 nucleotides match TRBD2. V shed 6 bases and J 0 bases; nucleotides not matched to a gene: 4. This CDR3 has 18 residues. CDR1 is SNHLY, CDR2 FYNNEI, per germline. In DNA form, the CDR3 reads TGTGCCAGCAGACCGACTAGCGGGGGGGCCTCTGGGGCCAACGTCCTGACTTTC. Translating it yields CASRPTSGGASGANVLTF.

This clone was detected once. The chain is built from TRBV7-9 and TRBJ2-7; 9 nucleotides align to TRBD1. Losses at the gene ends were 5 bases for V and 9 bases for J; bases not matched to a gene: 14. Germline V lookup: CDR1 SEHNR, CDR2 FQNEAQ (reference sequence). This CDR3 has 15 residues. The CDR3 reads CASSPSSDRGGRQYF. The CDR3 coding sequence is TGTGCCAGCAGCCCGTCGTCCGACAGGGGGGGTCGGCAGTACTTC. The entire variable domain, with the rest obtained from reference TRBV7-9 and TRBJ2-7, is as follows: DTGVSQNPRHKITKRGQNVTFRCDPISEHNRLYWYRQTLGQGPEFLTYFQNEAQLEKSRLLSDRFSAERPKGSFSTLEIQRTEQGDSAMYLCASSPSSDRGGRQYFGPGTRLTVT.

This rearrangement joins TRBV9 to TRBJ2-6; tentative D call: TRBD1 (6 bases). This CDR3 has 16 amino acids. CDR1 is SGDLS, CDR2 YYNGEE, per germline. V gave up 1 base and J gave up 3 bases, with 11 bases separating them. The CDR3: CASSVSSGVGANVLTF. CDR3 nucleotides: TGTGCCAGCAGCGTAAGTTCAGGGGTTGGGGCCAACGTCCTGACTTTC.

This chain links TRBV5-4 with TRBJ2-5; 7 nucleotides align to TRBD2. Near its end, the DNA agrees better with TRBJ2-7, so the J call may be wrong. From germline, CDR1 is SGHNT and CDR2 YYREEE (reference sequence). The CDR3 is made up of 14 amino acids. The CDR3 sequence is CASSLWGGTYEQYF. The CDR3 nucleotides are TGTGCCAGCAGCTTATGGGGAGGGACCTACGAGCAGTACTTC.

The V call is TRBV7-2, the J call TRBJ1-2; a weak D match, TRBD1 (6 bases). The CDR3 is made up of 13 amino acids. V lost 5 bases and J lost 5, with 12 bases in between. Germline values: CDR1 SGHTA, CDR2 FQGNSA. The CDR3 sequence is CASSGIGQYGYTF. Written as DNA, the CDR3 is TGTGCCAGCAGCGGGATCGGACAGTATGGCTACACCTTC.